Only a few counts were recorded for the clone carrying this T cell receptor beta chain. Its target is unknown. Researchers ran the PCR with 60 Vbeta and 13 Jbeta primers. In the authors' workflow: Unique TCR beta chains numbered roughly 84 million in a later analysis, with around 10 million shared. The assay was immunoSEQ multiplex PCR, and TCRdb's table has in-frame clones only and misses some. D and trimming were read from the DNA, whereas the V and J calls and clone size are those reported in that table. The sample contains 180,000 or so clones, 60% to 80% of which appear only once. The data originate from a study of cytomegalovirus exposure and HLA in healthy donors. Study-wide findings and caveats: A prior analysis recorded that most TCR beta V segments were productive about 87% or about 30% of the time.

This TCR derives from a woman aged 40 to 50 in good health and CMV-seropositive. The sequencing input was PBMCs.

CDR3 DNA: TGTGCCAGCAGTCCCTGGGACAGGGGTGTTAATAGACTTGAGCAGTACTTC. This gives the protein CASSPWDRGVNRLEQYF. The chain is built from TRBV28 and TRBJ2-7; TRBD1 matches at 10 bases. CDR1 and CDR2 from the germline V gene are MDHEN and SYDVKM. The V gene end was trimmed by 5 bases and the J gene end by 7 bases; junction bases not matched to a gene: 17. The CDR3 contains 17 residues.